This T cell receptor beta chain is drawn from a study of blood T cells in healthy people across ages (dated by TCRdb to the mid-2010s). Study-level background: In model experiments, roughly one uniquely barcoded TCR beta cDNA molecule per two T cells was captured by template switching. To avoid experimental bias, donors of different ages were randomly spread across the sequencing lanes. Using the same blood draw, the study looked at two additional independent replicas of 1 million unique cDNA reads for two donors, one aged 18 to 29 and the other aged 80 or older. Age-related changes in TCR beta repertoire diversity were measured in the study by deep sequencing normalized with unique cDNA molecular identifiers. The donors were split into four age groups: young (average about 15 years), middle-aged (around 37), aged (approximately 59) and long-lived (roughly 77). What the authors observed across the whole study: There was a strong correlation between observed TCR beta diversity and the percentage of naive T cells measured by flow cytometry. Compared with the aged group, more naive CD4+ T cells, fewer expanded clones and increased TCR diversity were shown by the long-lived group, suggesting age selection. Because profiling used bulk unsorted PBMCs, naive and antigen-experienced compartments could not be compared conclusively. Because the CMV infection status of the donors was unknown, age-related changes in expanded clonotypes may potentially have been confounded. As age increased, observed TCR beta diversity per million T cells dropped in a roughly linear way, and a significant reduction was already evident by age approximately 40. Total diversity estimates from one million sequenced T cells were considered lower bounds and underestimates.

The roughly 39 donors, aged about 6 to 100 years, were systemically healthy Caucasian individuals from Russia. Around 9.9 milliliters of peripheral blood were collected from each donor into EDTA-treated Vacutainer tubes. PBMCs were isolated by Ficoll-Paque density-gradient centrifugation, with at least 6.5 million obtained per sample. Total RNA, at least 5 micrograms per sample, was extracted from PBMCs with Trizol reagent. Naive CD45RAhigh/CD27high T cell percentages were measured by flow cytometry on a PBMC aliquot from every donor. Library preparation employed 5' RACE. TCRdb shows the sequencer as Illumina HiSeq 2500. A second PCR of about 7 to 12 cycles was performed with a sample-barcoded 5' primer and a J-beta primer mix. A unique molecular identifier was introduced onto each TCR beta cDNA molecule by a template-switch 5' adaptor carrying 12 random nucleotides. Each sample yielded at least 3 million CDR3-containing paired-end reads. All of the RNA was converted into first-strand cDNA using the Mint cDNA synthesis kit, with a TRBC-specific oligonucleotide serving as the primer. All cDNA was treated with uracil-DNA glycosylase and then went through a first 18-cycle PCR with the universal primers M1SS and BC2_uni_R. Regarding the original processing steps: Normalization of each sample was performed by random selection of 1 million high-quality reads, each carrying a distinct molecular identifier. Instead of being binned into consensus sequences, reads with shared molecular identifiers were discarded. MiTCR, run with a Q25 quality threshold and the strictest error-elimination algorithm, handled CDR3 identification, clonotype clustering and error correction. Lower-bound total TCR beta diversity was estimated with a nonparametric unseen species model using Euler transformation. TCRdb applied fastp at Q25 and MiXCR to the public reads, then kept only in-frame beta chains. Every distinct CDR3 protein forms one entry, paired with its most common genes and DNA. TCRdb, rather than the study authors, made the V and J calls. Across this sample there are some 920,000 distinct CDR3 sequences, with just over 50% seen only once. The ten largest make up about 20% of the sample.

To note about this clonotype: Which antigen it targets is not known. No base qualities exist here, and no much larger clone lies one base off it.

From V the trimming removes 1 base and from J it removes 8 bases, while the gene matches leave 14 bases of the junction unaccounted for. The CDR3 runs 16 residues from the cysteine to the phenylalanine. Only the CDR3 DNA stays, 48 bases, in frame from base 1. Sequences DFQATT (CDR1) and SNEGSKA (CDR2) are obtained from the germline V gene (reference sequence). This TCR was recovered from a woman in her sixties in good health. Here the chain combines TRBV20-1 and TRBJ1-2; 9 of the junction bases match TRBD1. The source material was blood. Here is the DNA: TGCAGTGCTAGAGGAATCGGGACAGGGATATTCGGGGGCTACACCTTC. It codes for CSARGIGTGIFGGYTF.